This T cell receptor beta chain derives from a study of cytomegalovirus exposure and HLA in healthy donors. Use of 60 Vbeta and 13 Jbeta primers characterized the PCR. Only in-frame clones appear in the TCRdb table, and some are missing; sequencing was by immunoSEQ multiplex PCR. The sample carries a few hundred thousand clones, about 75% recorded once. CDR1 and CDR2 from the germline V gene are SGHDT and YYEEEE. CDR3 length: 16 residues. V was shortened by 3 bases and J by 7 bases, with 17 bases between the two germline ends. V and J are TRBV5-6 and TRBJ1-6; weak D call: TRBD1 (5 bases). Material for sequencing was PBMCs. The source of this sequence is a woman aged 25-40 years in good health and CMV-seronegative. The CDR3 is CASSWGREPTNSPLHF. CDR3 DNA: TGTGCCAGCAGCTGGGGGAGGGAACCGACGAATTCACCCCTCCACTTT.